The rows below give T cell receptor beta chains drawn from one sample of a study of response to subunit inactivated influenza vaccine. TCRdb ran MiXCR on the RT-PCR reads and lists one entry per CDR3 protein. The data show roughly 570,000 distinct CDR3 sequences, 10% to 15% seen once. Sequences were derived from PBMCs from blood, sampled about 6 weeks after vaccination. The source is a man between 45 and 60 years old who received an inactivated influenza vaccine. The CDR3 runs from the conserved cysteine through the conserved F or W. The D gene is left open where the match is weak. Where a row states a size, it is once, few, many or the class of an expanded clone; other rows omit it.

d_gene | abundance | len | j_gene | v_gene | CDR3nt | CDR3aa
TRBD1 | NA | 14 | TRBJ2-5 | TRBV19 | TGTGCCAGTAAAAGGACAGGGGACCAAGAGACCCAGTACTTC | CASKRTGDQETQYF
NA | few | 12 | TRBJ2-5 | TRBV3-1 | TGTGCCAGCAGCCAGGCGTTTGGGACGGTAGACTTC | CASSQAFGTVDF
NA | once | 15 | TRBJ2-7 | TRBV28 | TGTGCCAGCAGTAACTCGGCACAAGGACTATACGAGCAGTACTTC | CASSNSAQGLYEQYF
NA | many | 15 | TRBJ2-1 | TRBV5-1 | TGCGCCAGCAGCTTAGACCAGGGGTCGATAGGTGAGCAGTTCTTC | CASSLDQGSIGEQFF
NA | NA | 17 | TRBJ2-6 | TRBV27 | TGTGCCAGCAGTTTACAAGGATCCCTCTCTGGGGCCAACGTCCTGACTTTC | CASSLQGSLSGANVLTF
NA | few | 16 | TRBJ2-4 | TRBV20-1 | TGCAGTGCTCCGCCCGAAATACGTCGTGGCAAAAACATTCAGTACTTC | CSAPPEIRRGKNIQYF
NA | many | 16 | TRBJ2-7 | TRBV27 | TGTGCCAGCAGACCCCTCCGACCGGGACTGACATACGAGCAGTACTTC | CASRPLRPGLTYEQYF
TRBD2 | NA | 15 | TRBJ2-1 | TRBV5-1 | TGCGCCAGCAGCTTAGGGACTAGCGGACTTACGGAGCAGTTCTTC | CASSLGTSGLTEQFF
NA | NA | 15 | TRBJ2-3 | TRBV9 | TGTGCCAGCAGCGTAGCGGGGGCCCACACAGATACGCAGTATTTT | CASSVAGAHTDTQYF
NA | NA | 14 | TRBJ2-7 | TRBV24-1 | TGTGCCACCAGTGATTTACCCAGGAGCAACGAGCAGTACTTC | CATSDLPRSNEQYF
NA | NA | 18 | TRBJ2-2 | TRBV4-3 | TGCGCCAGCAGCCAAGGGGGGGTCGGCGCGAGATACACCGGGGAGCTGTTTTTT | CASSQGGVGARYTGELFF
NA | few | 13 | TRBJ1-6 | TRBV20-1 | TGCAGTGCTAGTGATCAGGGTTTCTCACCCCTCCACTTT | CSASDQGFSPLHF
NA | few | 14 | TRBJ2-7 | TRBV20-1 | TGCAGTGCTAGAGCATCTGGACACTCCTACGAGCAGTACTTC | CSARASGHSYEQYF
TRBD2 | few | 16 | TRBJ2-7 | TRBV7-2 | TGTGCCAGCAGCTTACAAGCGGGGGGCGTTCCCTACGAGCAGTACTTC | CASSLQAGGVPYEQYF
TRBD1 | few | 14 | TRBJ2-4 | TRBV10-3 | TGTGCCATCAGTGCCGGGACAGGGGACAACATTCAGTACTTC | CAISAGTGDNIQYF
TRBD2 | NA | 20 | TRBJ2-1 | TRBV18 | TGTGCCAGCTCACCACCCTTAGGACTAGCGGGAGGGAGCTCCTACAATGAGCAGTTCTTC | CASSPPLGLAGGSSYNEQFF
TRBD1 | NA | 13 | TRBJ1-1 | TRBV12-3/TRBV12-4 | TGTGCCAGCAGTATCACCCTAGGGGGCCGGGCTTTCTTT | CASSITLGGRAFF
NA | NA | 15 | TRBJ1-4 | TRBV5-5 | TGTGCCAGCAGCCCCTACTTGTCTGCTGGGGAAAAACTGTTTTTT | CASSPYLSAGEKLFF
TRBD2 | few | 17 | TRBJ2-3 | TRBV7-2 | TGTGCCAGCAGCTCTAAGCCGGGACTAGCGGGGGGAGGTACGCAGTATTTT | CASSSKPGLAGGGTQYF
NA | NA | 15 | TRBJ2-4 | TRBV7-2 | TGTGCCAGCAGTGGGGGTAGGACAGCCAAAAACATTCAGTACTTC | CASSGGRTAKNIQYF
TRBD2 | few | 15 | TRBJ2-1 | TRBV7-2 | TGTGCCAGCAGCGCTACTAGCGGATACTACAATGAGCAGTTCTTC | CASSATSGYYNEQFF
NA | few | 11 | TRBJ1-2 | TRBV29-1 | TGCAGCGTGACAGGCAACTATGGCTACACCTTC | CSVTGNYGYTF
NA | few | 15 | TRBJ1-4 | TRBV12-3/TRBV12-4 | TGTGCCAGCAGCCCCCCCGAGGGCTCTAATGAAAAACTGTTTTTT | CASSPPEGSNEKLFF
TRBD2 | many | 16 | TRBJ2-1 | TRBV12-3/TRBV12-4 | TGTGCCAGCAGGCCTAGCGGGAGTCGCTCCTACAATGAGCAGTTCTTC | CASRPSGSRSYNEQFF
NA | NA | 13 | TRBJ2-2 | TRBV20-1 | TGCAGTGCTAGGGACCTCCGGGGCGGGGAGCTGTTTTTT | CSARDLRGGELFF
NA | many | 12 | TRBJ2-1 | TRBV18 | TGTGCCAGCTCACGAGAGGACAGTGTCGGGTTCTTC | CASSREDSVGFF
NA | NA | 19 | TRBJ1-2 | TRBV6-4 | TGTGCCAGCAGTGACACTTTCGGCACAGGGCGGTTCGGTTACTATGGCTACACCTTC | CASSDTFGTGRFGYYGYTF
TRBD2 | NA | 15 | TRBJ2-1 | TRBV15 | TGTGCCACCAGCAGTTCACTAGCGAACGACAATGAGCAGTTCTTC | CATSSSLANDNEQFF
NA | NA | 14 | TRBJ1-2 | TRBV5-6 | TGTGCCAGCAGCTGGGTAGGGCGGGAGGATGGCTACACCTTC | CASSWVGREDGYTF
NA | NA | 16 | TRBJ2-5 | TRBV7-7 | TGTGCCAGCAGCCCAAGGCGGGGAATGAGGGCAGAGACCCAGTACTTC | CASSPRRGMRAETQYF
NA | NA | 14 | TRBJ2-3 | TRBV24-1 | TGTGCCACCAGTGACCCCCAGGGGACAGATACGCAGTATTTT | CATSDPQGTDTQYF
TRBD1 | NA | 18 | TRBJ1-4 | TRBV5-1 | TGCGCCAGCAGCTGGACAGGGGGCGTAACCTCAACTAATGAAAAACTGTTTTTT | CASSWTGGVTSTNEKLFF
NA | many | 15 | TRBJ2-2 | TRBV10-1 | TGCGCCAGCAGACCACAGACAGGGAACACCGGGGAGCTGTTTTTT | CASRPQTGNTGELFF
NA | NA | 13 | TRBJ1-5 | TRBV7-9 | TGTGCCAGCAGCTTAGGGGAGGCTCAGCCCCAGCATTTT | CASSLGEAQPQHF
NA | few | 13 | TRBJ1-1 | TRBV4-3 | TGCGCCAGCAGCCAACGCATGGACACTGAAGCTTTCTTT | CASSQRMDTEAFF
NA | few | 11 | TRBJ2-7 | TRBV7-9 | TGTGCCAGCAGCTTATCCAATGAGGAGGAATTC | CASSLSNEEEF